The subject of this entry is one T cell receptor beta chain. Authors' data handling: Amplification of reference gene primers provided the estimated nucleated cell counts. Generated by immunoSEQ multiplex PCR, the TCRdb table keeps only in-frame clones and is missing some. That table supplies the V and J calls and clone size; D and trimming were determined from the DNA. Of tens of thousands of clones listed, around four fifths are singletons. The data belong to a study of blood T cell repertoires in COVID-19. Study in general: There were acute and convalescent COVID-19 samples, and they came from the United States, Italy and Spain. From T cells, B-cell-depleted T cells, or PBMCs came the material, which was cDNA or gDNA.

Germline CDR1 is KGHDR and CDR2 is SFDVKD. V was shortened by 6 bases and J by 5 bases, with 15 bases between the two germline ends. There are 14 residues in the CDR3. This TCR derives from a man aged 50 or older with active COVID-19. The sample taken for sequencing was peripheral blood. J is TRBJ2-5 and V is TRBV24-1; D possibly corresponds to TRBD2 (5 bases). CDR3 nucleotide sequence: TGTGCCACCAGTTCCTCAATAAGGAGGGAGACCCAGTACTTC. This translates into CATSSSIRRETQYF.